The clone carrying this TCR beta chain was seen many times. The CDR3 runs to 14 residues. Germline assignment: CDR1 SGHRS and CDR2 YFSETQ. V lost 2 bases, J lost 1 base, and 9 bases lay in between. This record belongs to a study of T-cell reconstitution after alpha-beta-depleted transplantation in children. The TCRbeta library was prepared with unique molecular identifiers. TCRdb processed the PCR reads anew with MiXCR; each CDR3 protein has one entry. The sample records 400,000 to 550,000 distinct CDR3 sequences, under 12% being singletons. This sequence originates from a child younger than 10 with inherited bone marrow failure, due to receive a stem cell transplant. Sequencing used PBMCs, obtained before TCRalphabeta/CD19-depleted stem cell transplant. The rearrangement joins TRBV5-1 to TRBJ1-1; weak D call: TRBD1 (5 bases). The chain's CDR3 is CASSLQDGNTEAFF. In DNA form, the CDR3 reads TGCGCCAGCAGCTTACAGGACGGGAACACTGAAGCTTTCTTT.